This T cell receptor (beta chain) is drawn from a study of CD4 T cells in relation to SARS-CoV-2 and coronaviruses. Germline CDR1 is KGHDR and CDR2 is SFDVKD. Losses at the gene ends were 3 bases for V and 4 bases for J; bases not matched to a gene: 6. CDR3 size: 16 residues. Whole-study results and caveats: This crossreactivity analysis covered spike protein alone, no other viral proteins.

The unexposed donors gave CD4+ T cells in about 2011-2019, prior to COVID-19. The cells were cultured for over eight days before CD4+ T cells were isolated. As cell numbers allowed, unexposed-donor CD4+ T cells faced SARS-CoV-2 S/N and four cold-coronavirus spikes. On days 3 and 7, cultures got half fresh IL-2 medium. As for this clone: Its antigen is not identified.

Sequenced by immunoSEQ multiplex PCR; TCRdb stores in-frame clones only, minus some. The top ten hold over 9% of the sample, which has 20,000 to 25,000 clones, over 70% seen once. This sequence originates from a human donor in good health. The material sequenced was CD4+ T cells from PBMCs, cultured in vitro. This chain joins TRBV24-1 and TRBJ2-1, with 9 nucleotides matching TRBD1. CDR3 region: CATSDKQGARYNEQFF. The DNA for the CDR3 is TGTGCCACCAGTGATAAACAGGGGGCCAGGTACAATGAGCAGTTCTTC.